The 30 T cell receptor beta chains in this list originate from one sample, sequenced in a study of OX40 agonist ivuxolimab in advanced cancers. Libraries were prepared by immunoSEQ multiplex PCR; TCRdb keeps only in-frame clonotypes and omits some of them. There are fewer than 85,000 clones in the sample; 85% to 90% occur only once, and 0.99% lies in the top ten. Sequenced material: CD4+ or CD8+ T cells sorted from blood, taken in a trial of the OX40 agonist ivuxolimab. Source of these receptors: an adult with an advanced solid tumor such as melanoma, head and neck, liver or kidney cancer.

V gene TRBV5-4 combines with J gene TRBJ1-2; 9 bases line up with TRBD1. Per germline, CDR1 SGHNT and CDR2 YYREEE (reference sequence). V was clipped by 3 bases and J by 4 bases; unmatched bases: 10. CDR3 size: 16 residues. The CDR3 sequence: CASSSPRQGETYGYTF. CDR3 in DNA: TGTGCCAGCAGCTCCCCTAGACAGGGGGAGACCTATGGCTACACCTTC.

This clone was seen a few times. The chain is built from TRBV2 and TRBJ1-3; tentative D call: TRBD1 (6 bases). The V gene's germline CDR1 is SNHLY and CDR2 FYNNEI. Trimming pared 4 bases from V and 4 bases from J, leaving 20 bases between. This CDR3 comprises 17 residues. The CDR3 loop is CASSGLLGADQGNTIYF. The DNA of the CDR3 is TGTGCCAGCAGTGGATTGTTGGGGGCGGATCAAGGAAACACCATATATTTT. Complete variable domain (other parts from reference TRBV2 and TRBJ1-3): EPEVTQTPSHQVTQMGQEVILRCVPISNHLYFYWYRQILGQKVEFLVSFYNNEISEKSEIFDDQFSVERPDGSNFTLKIRSTKLEDSAMYFCASSGLLGADQGNTIYFGEGSWLTVV.

This sequence joins TRBV28 and TRBJ2-7; the match to TRBD2 covers 8 bases. The CDR3 consists of 16 residues. Trimming cost V 3 bases and J 6 bases; bases outside gene matches: 13. The germline CDR1 and CDR2 sequences are MDHEN and SYDVKM. The CDR3 here is CASSFRAGGRISEQYF. The DNA of the CDR3 is TGTGCCAGCAGTTTTAGGGCGGGCGGGAGGATAAGCGAGCAGTACTTC. Complete variable domain (other parts from reference TRBV28 and TRBJ2-7): DVKVTQSSRYLVKRTGEKVFLECVQDMDHENMFWYRQDPGLGLRLIYFSYDVKMKEKGDIPEGYSVSREKKERFSLILESASTNQTSMYLCASSFRAGGRISEQYFGPGTRLTVT.

V and J are TRBV5-4 and TRBJ1-2; D gene unclear. There are 15 residues in the CDR3. From germline, CDR1 is SGHNT and CDR2 YYREEE (reference sequence). V lost 0 bases, J lost 0 bases, and 9 bases lay in between. The CDR3 here is CASSLDSISNYGYTF. The CDR3 DNA reads TGTGCCAGCAGCTTGGACAGCATTTCTAACTATGGCTACACCTTC.

The V call is TRBV6-6, the J call TRBJ2-3; 7 nucleotides align to TRBD1. Germline CDR1 is MNHNY and CDR2 is SVGAGI (reference sequence). The CDR3 is 14 amino acids. V shed 6 bases and J 1 base; nucleotides not matched to a gene: 4. Written as DNA, the CDR3 is TGTGCCAGCAGGCAAACAGGGGGCACAGATACGCAGTATTTT. This codes for CASRQTGGTDTQYF.

V is TRBV6-6 and J is TRBJ2-5; tentatively, D is TRBD1 or TRBD2 (5 bases each). The V end lost 2 bases, the J end lost 9 bases, and 13 bases lay between the germline ends. CDR1 MNHNY and CDR2 SVGAGI come from the germline V gene (reference sequence). The CDR3 is 13 amino acids. CDR3 nucleotides: TGTGCCAGCAGTTACGGGGCGAAGAGGGCCCAGTACTTC. Its translation: CASSYGAKRAQYF.

The table lists this clone with a few counts. The chain is built from TRBV6-1 and TRBJ2-1, with a possible D match to TRBD2 (6 bases). The CDR3 runs to 15 residues. With 7 bases removed from V and 7 bases from J, the gap between germline ends came to 20 bases. The germline V gene encodes CDR1 MNHNS and CDR2 SASEGT. The CDR3 reads CASMRASDLKNEQFF. CDR3 coding DNA: TGTGCCAGCATGAGGGCTAGCGATCTGAAAAATGAGCAGTTCTTC.

The chain joins TRBV6-5 to TRBJ1-2; perhaps TRBD1 as D (5 bases). This CDR3 has 14 amino acids. Germline loops: CDR1 MNHEY, CDR2 SVGAGI. V was trimmed by 0 bases and J by 4 bases, leaving 9 bases between them. This CDR3 is CASSYSAGTYGYTF. The CDR3 region has the DNA TGTGCCAGCAGTTACTCGGCAGGGACCTATGGCTACACCTTC.

This sequence joins TRBV10-3 and TRBJ2-6; D may correspond to TRBD1 or TRBD2 (5 bases each). V was clipped by 7 bases and J by 0 bases, with 13 bases between them. Germline assignment: CDR1 ENHRY and CDR2 SYGVKD. CDR3 length: 16 amino acids. The CDR3 DNA sequence: TGTGCCATCACTGGAGGACAAGCCTCTGGGGCCAACGTCCTGACTTTC. This sequence encodes CAITGGQASGANVLTF.

V and J are TRBV4-3 and TRBJ2-1; D unclear. The CDR3 consists of 13 residues. Trimming stripped 0 bases from V and 5 bases from J, with 5 bases between. Per germline, CDR1 LGHNA and CDR2 YSLEER. The CDR3 loop is CASSQEIDNEQFF. The DNA of the CDR3 is TGCGCCAGCAGCCAAGAGATAGACAATGAGCAGTTCTTC.

The chain is built from TRBV5-4 and TRBJ1-2, with unresolved D. The V gene lost 1 base and the J gene lost 3 bases, with 10 bases spanning the gap. The V gene's germline CDR1 is SGHNT and CDR2 YYREEE (reference sequence). This CDR3 is built from 14 residues. The CDR3 here is CASSLRAGDYGYTF. In DNA form, the CDR3 reads TGTGCCAGCAGCTTGAGGGCGGGAGACTATGGCTACACCTTC.

The chain employs TRBV5-1 and TRBJ1-3, with TRBD1 matching 8 bases. The J segment lost 1 base and the V segment lost 3 bases, leaving 6 bases of the junction unmatched. Per the germline V gene, CDR1 is SGHRS and CDR2 is YFSETQ. The CDR3 is 16 residues long. This CDR3 is CASSSTGDDSGNTIYF. The DNA of the CDR3 is TGCGCCAGCAGCTCGACAGGGGATGATTCTGGAAACACCATATATTTT. The variable domain in full, with the rest retrieved from reference TRBV5-1 and TRBJ1-3, is KAGVTQTPRYLIKTRGQQVTLSCSPISGHRSVSWYQQTPGQGLQFLFEYFSETQRNKGNFPGRFSGRQFSNSRSEMNVSTLELGDSALYLCASSSTGDDSGNTIYFGEGSWLTVV.

This sequence joins TRBV29-1 and TRBJ1-1; a weak D match, TRBD1 (5 bases). Trimming left V 3 bases short and J 4 bases short, with 12 bases between. The CDR3 loop spans 13 amino acids. The germline gives CDR1 SQVTM, CDR2 ANQGSEA. The DNA of the CDR3 is TGCAGCGTTGAGGGGGGACGGAGCACTGAAGCTTTCTTT. It is translated as CSVEGGRSTEAFF.

This clone was detected once. This chain connects TRBV27 to TRBJ1-6, with D maybe TRBD1 (5 bases). The CDR3 is made up of 12 amino acids. CDR1 is MNHEY, CDR2 SMNVEV, per germline (reference sequence). V shed 8 bases and J shed 7 bases, with 9 bases lying between them. The CDR3 coding sequence is TGTGCCAGCGGGACGGGGAATTCACCCCTCCACTTT. It codes for CASGTGNSPLHF.

In the case of this clone: Different DNA sequences within this sample yield the same CDR3. The chain links TRBV28 to TRBJ1-2; 11 nucleotides match TRBD1. The CDR3 sequence is 15 residues long. Germline lookup yields CDR1 MDHEN and CDR2 SYDVKM. J gave up 3 bases and V 5 bases, and 5 bases lay outside the gene matches. The CDR3 DNA reads TGTGCCAGCAGTCAGGGGACAGGGGGAGACTATGGCTACACCTTC. It yields the protein CASSQGTGGDYGYTF.

The chain combines TRBV7-8 with TRBJ2-6; D unresolved. Looked up from germline, CDR1 is SGHVS and CDR2 is FQNEAQ. Trimming took 1 base from V and 2 from J, leaving 6 bases between them. The CDR3 covers 15 residues. CDR3 sequence reads: CASSLDSPGANVLTF. The CDR3 DNA reads TGTGCCAGCAGCTTAGATAGTCCTGGGGCCAACGTCCTGACTTTC.

The V gene is TRBV10-3, the J gene TRBJ2-1; 9 nucleotides align to TRBD2. With V trimmed by 3 bases and J by 6 bases, 9 bases remained unmatched. The germline CDR1 and CDR2 sequences are ENHRY and SYGVKD. The CDR3 is 16 amino acids. The CDR3 sequence: CAISDVGGRAVNEQFF. CDR3 DNA: TGTGCCATCAGTGACGTGGGCGGGAGGGCCGTCAATGAGCAGTTCTTC.

The chain has TRBV6-5 and TRBJ1-5, with D unclear. With 4 bases removed from V and 5 bases from J, the gap between germline ends came to 6 bases. There are 12 residues in the CDR3. CDR1 and CDR2 from the germline V gene are MNHEY and SVGAGI. The CDR3 sequence is CASSSQDQPQHF. The CDR3, as DNA: TGTGCCAGCAGTTCGCAAGATCAGCCCCAGCATTTT.

The V gene is TRBV6-7, the J gene TRBJ2-1; D is uncertain. TRBV6-7 is placed among ORFs of uncertain function. V was clipped by 1 base and J by 5 bases, with 6 bases between them. The CDR3 sequence is 13 residues long. The CDR3 here is CASSYLVDNEQFF. The CDR3 nucleotides read TGTGCCAGCAGTTACTTGGTGGACAATGAGCAGTTCTTC.

This clone appeared once. V gene TRBV20-1 combines with J gene TRBJ2-3; D gene uncertain. Trimming took off 3 bases at V and 4 bases at J, with 2 bases between the two ends. The CDR3 contains 10 residues. Germline lookup yields CDR1 DFQATT and CDR2 SNEGSKA (reference sequence). The CDR3 spells CSARSDTQYF. DNA of the CDR3: TGCAGTGCTAGGTCAGATACGCAGTATTTT.

The chain uses TRBV7-2 and TRBJ2-2, with D maybe TRBD1 (6 bases). Germline CDR1 and CDR2: SGHTA and FQGNSA. The CDR3 is made up of 15 amino acids. V lost 4 bases to trimming and J lost 3 bases, with 12 bases between them. CDR3 sequence: CASSSGVLYTGELFF. The CDR3 DNA reads as TGTGCCAGCAGCTCAGGGGTGTTGTACACCGGGGAGCTGTTTTTT.

The rearrangement links TRBV7-2 to TRBJ2-7, with a tentative D call TRBD1 (6 bases). The CDR3 contains 12 residues. Trimming removed 5 bases at V and 4 bases at J, with 9 bases between. Germline assignment: CDR1 SGHTA and CDR2 FQGNSA. CDR3 sequence: CASSQQGYEQYF. The CDR3 DNA is TGTGCCAGCAGCCAACAGGGTTACGAGCAGTACTTC. The variable domain in full, with the rest retrieved from reference TRBV7-2 and TRBJ2-7, is GAGVSQSPSNKVTEKGKDVELRCDPISGHTALYWYRQSLGQGLEFLIYFQGNSAPDKSGLPSDRFSAERTGGSVSTLTIQRTQQEDSAVYLCASSQQGYEQYFGPGTRLTVT.

In its sample, this clone was seen a few times. J is TRBJ1-2 and V is TRBV5-1; 9 bases are shared with TRBD1. The germline CDR1 and CDR2 sequences are SGHRS and YFSETQ. The CDR3 totals 15 residues. Losses at the gene ends were 3 bases for V and 6 bases for J; bases not matched to a gene: 9. DNA of the CDR3: TGCGCCAGCAGCTGGTCGGGACAGGGCCCGAATGGCTACACCTTC. Protein product: CASSWSGQGPNGYTF.

This sequence joins TRBV7-9 and TRBJ2-7, with TRBD2 matching over 9 bases. The CDR3 is 16 residues long. V shed 7 bases and J 7 bases; nucleotides not matched to a gene: 17. Germline CDR1 reads SEHNR; CDR2 reads FQNEAQ (reference sequence). CDR3 loop: CASTPPGAGGPREQYF. CDR3 sequence (DNA): TGTGCCAGCACCCCCCCCGGGGCGGGGGGGCCGAGGGAGCAGTACTTC.

The V and J genes are TRBV11-2 and TRBJ1-1; no definite D call. This CDR3 spans 13 amino acids. Trimming removed 0 bases from V and 7 bases from J, with 9 bases in between. Looked up from germline, CDR1 is SGHAT and CDR2 is FQNNGV. CDR3 DNA sequence: TGTGCCAGCAGCTTAGATAACCGGATTGAAGCTTTCTTT. Its protein is CASSLDNRIEAFF.

The chain is built from TRBV2 and TRBJ2-1; D may be TRBD1 (7 bases). This CDR3 region has 13 residues. Germline lookup yields CDR1 SNHLY and CDR2 FYNNEI. V was trimmed by 11 bases and J by 6 bases, leaving 17 bases between them. This CDR3 is CAGTTGRRNEQFF. DNA for the CDR3: TGTGCCGGAACGACAGGGAGGCGCAATGAGCAGTTCTTC. Variable domain in full (rest from reference TRBV2 and TRBJ2-1): EPEVTQTPSHQVTQMGQEVILRCVPISNHLYFYWYRQILGQKVEFLVSFYNNEISEKSEIFDDQFSVERPDGSNFTLKIRSTKLEDSAMYFCAGTTGRRNEQFFGPGTRLTVL.

The chain is built from TRBV4-1 and TRBJ2-3, with TRBD2 matching 10 bases. There are 18 residues in the CDR3. V lost 4 bases and J lost 0; bases outside the gene matches: 10. Germline CDR1 is MGHRA and CDR2 is YSYEKL. CDR3 DNA: TGCGCCAGCAGCCGCCCCCTGGTTAGCGGGGGGAGCACAGATACGCAGTATTTT. Protein sequence: CASSRPLVSGGSTDTQYF.

On this clone itself: The sample carries other DNA sequences with the same CDR3. The rearrangement joins TRBV5-1 to TRBJ2-3; TRBD1 might be the D (5 bases). V was pared by 0 bases and J by 6 bases, with 14 bases between. Germline V gives CDR1 SGHRS, CDR2 YFSETQ. The CDR3 totals 15 residues. CDR3 sequence reads: CASSLAGQGTDTQYF. CDR3 DNA sequence: TGCGCCAGCAGCTTGGCCGGTCAGGGAACGGATACGCAGTATTTT.

V and J are TRBV6-5 and TRBJ1-5; D remains unclear. Germline lookup yields CDR1 MNHEY and CDR2 SVGAGI. CDR3 length equals 13 residues. V lost 5 bases to trimming and J lost 3 bases, with 8 bases between them. The CDR3 spells CASSLTSNQPQHF. The CDR3 nucleotides read TGTGCCAGCAGTCTGACATCCAATCAGCCCCAGCATTTT.

The chain couples TRBV20-1 to TRBJ1-2, with D possibly TRBD1 on 6 matching bases. CDR1 and CDR2 from the germline V gene are DFQATT and SNEGSKA (reference sequence). The CDR3 loop spans 11 amino acids. The CDR3: CRVPRGYGYTF. CDR3 coding DNA: TGCAGAGTTCCCAGGGGCTATGGCTACACCTTC.